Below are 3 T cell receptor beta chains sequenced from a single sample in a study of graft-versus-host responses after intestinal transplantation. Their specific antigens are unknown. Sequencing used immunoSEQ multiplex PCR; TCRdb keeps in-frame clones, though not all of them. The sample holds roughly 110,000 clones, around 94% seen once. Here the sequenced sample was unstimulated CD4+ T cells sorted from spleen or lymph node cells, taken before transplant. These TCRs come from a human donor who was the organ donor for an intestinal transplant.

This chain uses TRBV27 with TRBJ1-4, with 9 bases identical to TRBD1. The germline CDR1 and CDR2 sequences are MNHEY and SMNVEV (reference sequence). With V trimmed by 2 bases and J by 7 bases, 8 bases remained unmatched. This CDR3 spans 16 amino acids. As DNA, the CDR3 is TGTGCCAGCAGTTTAAGGGGCGGACAGGGGACTGAAAAACTGTTTTTT. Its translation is CASSLRGGQGTEKLFF.

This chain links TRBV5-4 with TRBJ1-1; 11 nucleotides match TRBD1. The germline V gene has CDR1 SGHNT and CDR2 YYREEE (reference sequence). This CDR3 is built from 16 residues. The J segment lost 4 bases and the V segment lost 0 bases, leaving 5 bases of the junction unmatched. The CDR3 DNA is TGTGCCAGCAGCTTGGGGCTCGGGACAGGGGGCACTGAAGCTTTCTTT. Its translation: CASSLGLGTGGTEAFF.

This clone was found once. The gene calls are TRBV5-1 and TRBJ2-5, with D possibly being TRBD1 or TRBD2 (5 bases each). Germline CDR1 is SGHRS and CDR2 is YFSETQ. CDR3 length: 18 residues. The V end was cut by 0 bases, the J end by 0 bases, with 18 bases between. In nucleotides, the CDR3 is TGCGCCAGCAGCTTGGCATTTTTCCGGGACGCCGACCAAGAGACCCAGTACTTC. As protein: CASSLAFFRDADQETQYF.